The clone carrying this T cell receptor beta chain has only a few counts. Its antigen remains unidentified. These data belong to a study of beta chain features in type 1 diabetes. Overall study findings and caveats: PCR might favor shorter templates, but any such skew would affect patients and controls equally. In type 1 diabetes patients, VDJ junctions had fewer insertions; deletions at these junctions were more frequent. TCRB CDR3s were moderately but significantly shorter in Type 1 diabetes patients in all four CD4+ subsets.

The entirety of the isolated RNA underwent reverse transcription, so expressed TCRB transcripts were sequenced. The method was immunoSEQ multiplex PCR; TCRdb's version includes in-frame clones alone and lacks a portion of them. The data contain around 130,000 clones, around 9% of them singletons. This CDR3 spans 13 amino acids. Germline CDR1 MGHRA, CDR2 YSYEKL. V was pared by 0 bases and J by 8 bases, with 10 bases between. The V gene is TRBV4-1, the J gene TRBJ1-2; D not resolved. This sequence was found in a man aged 30 to 45 with type 1 diabetes. Input material: central memory CD4+ T cells from blood. CDR3 loop: CASSQEREGGYTF. The CDR3 region has the DNA TGCGCCAGCAGCCAAGAACGGGAAGGGGGCTACACCTTC.